This record concerns one TCR beta chain sequence. Its specificity is not known. This specimen comes from a study of T cell responses to AZD1222 COVID-19 vaccine. Study-wide points: Variant regions that are unmutated are reportedly the target of nearly half of spike-specific TCRs.

Data came from immunoSEQ multiplex PCR; TCRdb stores just in-frame clones and leaves some out. The profile shows 150,000 or so clones, 80% to 95% of them singletons. CDR1 and CDR2 (germline): SQVTM, ANQGSEA. The CDR3 has 16 amino acids. With V trimmed by 4 bases and J by 3 bases, 7 bases remained unmatched. The chain recombines TRBV29-1 with TRBJ2-2; TRBD2 agrees at 11 bases. The sequence came from an adult in good health. The specimen comprised peripheral blood, sampled on day 0 of AZD1222 vaccination. CDR3 nucleotides: TGCAGCGTTGGTTCTAGCGGGGGGCCATACACCGGGGAGCTGTTTTTT. Translation: CSVGSSGGPYTGELFF.